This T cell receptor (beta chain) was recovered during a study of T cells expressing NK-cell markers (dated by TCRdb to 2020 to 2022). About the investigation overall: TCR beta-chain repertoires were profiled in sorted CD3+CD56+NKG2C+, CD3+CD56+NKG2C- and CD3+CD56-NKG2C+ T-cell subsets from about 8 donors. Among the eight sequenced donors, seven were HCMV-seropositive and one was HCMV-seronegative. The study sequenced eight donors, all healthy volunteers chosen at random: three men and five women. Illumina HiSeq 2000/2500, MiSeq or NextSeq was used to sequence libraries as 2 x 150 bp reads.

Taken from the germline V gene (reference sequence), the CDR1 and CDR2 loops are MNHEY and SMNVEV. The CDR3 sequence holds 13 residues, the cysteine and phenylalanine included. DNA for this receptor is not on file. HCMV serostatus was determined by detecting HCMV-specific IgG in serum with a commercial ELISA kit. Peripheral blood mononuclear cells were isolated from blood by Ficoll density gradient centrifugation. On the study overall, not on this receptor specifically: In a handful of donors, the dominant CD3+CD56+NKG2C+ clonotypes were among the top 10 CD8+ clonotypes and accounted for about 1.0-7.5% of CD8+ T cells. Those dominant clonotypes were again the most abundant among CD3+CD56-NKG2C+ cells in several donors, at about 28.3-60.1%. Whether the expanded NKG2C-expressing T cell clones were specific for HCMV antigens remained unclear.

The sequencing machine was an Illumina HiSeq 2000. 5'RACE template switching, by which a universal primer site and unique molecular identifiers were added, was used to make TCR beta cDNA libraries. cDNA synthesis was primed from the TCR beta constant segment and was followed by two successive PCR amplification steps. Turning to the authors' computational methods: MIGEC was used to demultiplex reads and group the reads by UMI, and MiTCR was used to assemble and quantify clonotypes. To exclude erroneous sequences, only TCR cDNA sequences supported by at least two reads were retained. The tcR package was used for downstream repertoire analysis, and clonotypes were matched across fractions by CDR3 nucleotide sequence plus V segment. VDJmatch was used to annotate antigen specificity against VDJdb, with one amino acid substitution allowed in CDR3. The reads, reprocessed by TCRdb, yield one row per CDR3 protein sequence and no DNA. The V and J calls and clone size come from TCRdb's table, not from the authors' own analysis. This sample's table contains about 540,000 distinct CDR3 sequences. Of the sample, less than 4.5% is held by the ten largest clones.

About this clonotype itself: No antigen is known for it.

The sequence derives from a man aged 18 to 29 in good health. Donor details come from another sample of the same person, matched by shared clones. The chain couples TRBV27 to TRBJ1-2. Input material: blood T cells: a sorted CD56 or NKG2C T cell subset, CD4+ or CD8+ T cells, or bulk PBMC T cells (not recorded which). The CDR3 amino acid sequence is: CATSTPPYYGYTF.